Listed here are 5 T cell receptor beta chains from one sample, sequenced in a study of T cells in Graves' hyperthyroidism and ophthalmopathy (dated by TCRdb to about 2019). Preparation of the library involved multiplex PCR. Sequencing took place on an Illumina HiSeq 2000. TCR beta CDR3 regions were amplified from RNA transcripts. For the first round of RT-PCR on the TCR CDR3, the HTBI primer set was used together with the Qiagen OneStep RT-PCR kit. TCRdb ran its own pipeline on the public reads, namely fastp trimming at Q25 and MiXCR clone calling, and kept in-frame beta chains. Rows merge per CDR3 protein into single entries with the most common DNA and genes. This sample holds a few hundred thousand distinct CDR3 sequences; 15% to 18% were observed only once. The ten largest make up about 7% of the sample. The sequenced sample consisted of blood. The receptors shown here come from a young woman with Graves' hyperthyroidism.

As to this clonotype: A much bigger clone sits one base away, suggesting this may be a read error. The rearrangement links TRBV11-2 to TRBJ2-2; D unresolved. V dropped 3 bases and J dropped 4 bases, with 15 bases sitting between them. From germline, CDR1 is SGHAT and CDR2 FQNNGV. The CDR3 extends over 16 amino acids. The CDR3 DNA reads TGTGCCAGCAGCTTGAACCCGGGTTGGGGCACCGGGGAGCTGTTTTTT. Protein: CASSLNPGWGTGELFF. The full variable domain, completed using reference TRBV11-2 and TRBJ2-2, is EAGVAQSPRYKIIEKRQSVAFWCNPISGHATLYWYQQILGQGPKLLIQFQNNGVVDDSQLPKDRFSAERLKGVDSTLKIQPAKLEDSAVYLCASSLNPGWGTGELFFGEGSRLTVL.

The sample holds many counts of this clonotype. J is TRBJ2-3 and V is TRBV3-1, with 13 bases lining up with TRBD2. CDR1 is LGHDT and CDR2 is YNNKEL in the germline V gene (reference sequence). CDR3 length: 17 residues. With V trimmed by 3 bases and J by 7 bases, 10 bases remained unmatched. For the CDR3, the DNA is TGTGCCAGCAGCCACCGTTTAACTAGCGGGAGGGTATATACGCAGTATTTT. Amino acid sequence: CASSHRLTSGRVYTQYF.

A word on this clonotype: Given a much more abundant clone one base away, this may be a read error. The chain carries TRBV4-2 and TRBJ2-3, with TRBD2 identical over 8 bases. In germline, CDR1 is LGHNA, CDR2 YNFKEQ. V was pared by 0 bases and J by 2 bases, with 16 bases of the junction left unmatched. The CDR3 extends over 20 amino acids. This chain's CDR3 is CASSQDGRRPAGVNTDTQYF. Written as DNA, the CDR3 is TGTGCCAGCAGCCAAGATGGGCGAAGGCCAGCGGGAGTAAACACAGATACGCAGTATTTT.

Many counts were recorded for this clonotype. The chain links TRBV29-1 to TRBJ2-3; weak D call: TRBD2 (6 bases). The CDR3 consists of 15 residues. Trimming pared 6 bases from V and 3 bases from J, leaving 19 bases between. CDR1 SQVTM and CDR2 ANQGSEA come from the germline V gene. The CDR3 region is CSVLGTSSGTDTQYF. In nucleotides, the CDR3 is TGCAGCGTACTCGGGACTTCAAGTGGTACAGATACGCAGTATTTT.

The CDR3, as DNA: TGTGCCAGCAGCGAGCAGGGTTTGCGGGATACGCAGTATTTT. It codes for CASSEQGLRDTQYF. The genes are TRBV6-2 or TRBV6-3 and TRBJ2-3, with D possibly TRBD1 on 5 matching bases. V gave up 6 bases and J gave up 6 bases, with 16 bases separating them. Germline CDR1 reads MNHEY; CDR2 reads SVGEGT. CDR3 size: 14 residues.